Each of the 7 T cell receptor beta chains below was sequenced from the same sample in a study of cytomegalovirus exposure and HLA in healthy donors. Generated by immunoSEQ multiplex PCR, the TCRdb table keeps only in-frame clones and is missing some. The profile shows approximately 71,000 clones, approximately 94% of them singletons. The sample consisted of PBMCs. These receptors were collected from a woman between 18 and 30 years old in good health and CMV-seronegative.

V and J are TRBV27 and TRBJ2-7, with D possibly being TRBD1 (5 bases). This CDR3 spans 13 amino acids. Germline V lookup: CDR1 MNHEY, CDR2 SMNVEV (reference sequence). The V gene lost 3 bases and the J gene lost 3 bases, with 9 bases spanning the gap. The CDR3 is CASSFTQGYEQYF. The DNA of the CDR3 is TGTGCCAGCAGTTTCACCCAGGGCTACGAGCAGTACTTC.

The chain is built from TRBV9 and TRBJ2-1, with TRBD2 matching 9 bases. Germline CDR1 is SGDLS and CDR2 is YYNGEE. The V segment lost 7 bases and the J segment 8 bases; nucleotides outside the gene matches: 4. This CDR3 is 12 amino acids long. The CDR3 loop reads CASGREGDEQFF. CDR3 nucleotide sequence: TGTGCCAGCGGGCGGGAGGGCGATGAGCAGTTCTTC.

The chain employs TRBV11-2 and TRBJ2-4; 9 nucleotides agree with TRBD2. Germline V gene sequence: CDR1 SGHAT, CDR2 FQNNGV. CDR3 size: 14 residues. V lost 6 bases to trimming and J lost 5 bases; unmatched junction nucleotides: 5. For the CDR3, the DNA is TGTGCCAGCAGTTTGGCGGGGGGGGAAAACATTCAGTACTTC. Amino acid sequence: CASSLAGGENIQYF.

In DNA, the CDR3 is TGTGCCAGCAGTGACGTGGGACAGGCGGGGAGTTCACCCCTCCACTTT. Protein sequence: CASSDVGQAGSSPLHF. The chain recombines TRBV6-4 with TRBJ1-6; the match to TRBD1 covers 8 bases. With 2 bases clipped from V and 9 bases from J, the junction kept 9 bases outside the gene matches. From germline, CDR1 is MRHNA and CDR2 SNTAGT. CDR3 length: 16 residues.

The rearrangement links TRBV27 to TRBJ1-4; D possibly corresponds to TRBD1 (6 bases). Trimming removed 8 bases from V and 5 bases from J, with 9 bases in between. The germline V gene has CDR1 MNHEY and CDR2 SMNVEV (reference sequence). This CDR3 region has 12 residues. CDR3 in DNA: TGTGCCAGCGGGGGCCACAATGAAAAACTGTTTTTT. Its protein is CASGGHNEKLFF.

This clone appeared once. The chain recombines TRBV4-3 with TRBJ1-2; TRBD1 matches at 8 bases. After removal of 0 bases from V and 4 bases from J, the junction contained 1 base not matched to a gene. The CDR3 sequence is 14 residues long. Germline loops: CDR1 LGHNA, CDR2 YSLEER. CDR3 sequence (DNA): TGCGCCAGCAGCCAAGATACAGGGGGCTATGGCTACACCTTC. Amino acids: CASSQDTGGYGYTF.

Comment on this clone: The same CDR3 arises from other DNA sequences in this sample as well. V usage is TRBV19 and J usage is TRBJ1-1; D possibly corresponds to TRBD1 (6 bases). The germline V and J ends were trimmed by 4 bases and 3 bases, with 12 bases remaining between them. The CDR3 length is 14 residues. Germline CDR1 LNHDA, CDR2 SQIVND (reference sequence). In DNA, the CDR3 is TGTGCCAGTAGTAGAGGGCCAGGGGACACTGAAGCTTTCTTT. The encoded protein is CASSRGPGDTEAFF.